This T cell receptor (beta chain) was obtained from a study of patients and donors after allogeneic stem cell transplantation. TCRdb redid the calling of the RT-PCR reads with MiXCR, one entry per CDR3 protein. The sample lists approximately 57,000 distinct CDR3 sequences, about 14% occurring once. Germline CDR1 and CDR2: ENHRY and SYGVKD. V was cut by 2 bases and J by 3 bases, with 13 bases left in between. CDR3 size: 16 residues. The receptor comes from a human donor who was either an allogeneic HSCT recipient or a stem cell or donor lymphocyte infusion donor (not recorded which). It is not recorded whose cells these are; they may come from a transplant donor. The V call is TRBV10-3, the J call TRBJ2-2; perhaps TRBD1 as D (6 bases). Sequencing used blood, either unsorted or a sorted T cell fraction (not recorded which). CDR3 loop: CAISEPETGHTGELFF. The CDR3 DNA sequence: TGTGCCATCAGTGAGCCCGAGACAGGTCACACCGGGGAGCTGTTTTTT.